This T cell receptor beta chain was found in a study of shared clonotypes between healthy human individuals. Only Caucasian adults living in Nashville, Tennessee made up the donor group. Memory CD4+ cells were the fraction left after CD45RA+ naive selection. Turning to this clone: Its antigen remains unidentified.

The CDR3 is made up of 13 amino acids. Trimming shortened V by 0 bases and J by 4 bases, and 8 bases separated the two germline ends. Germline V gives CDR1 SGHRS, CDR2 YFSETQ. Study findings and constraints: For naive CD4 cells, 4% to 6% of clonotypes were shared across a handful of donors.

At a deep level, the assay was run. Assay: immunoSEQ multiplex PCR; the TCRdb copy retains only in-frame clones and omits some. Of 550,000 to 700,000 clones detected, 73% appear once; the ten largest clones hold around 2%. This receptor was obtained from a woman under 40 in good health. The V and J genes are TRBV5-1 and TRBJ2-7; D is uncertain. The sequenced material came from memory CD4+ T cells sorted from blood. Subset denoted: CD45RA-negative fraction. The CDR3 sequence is CASSLGDRYEQYF. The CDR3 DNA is TGCGCCAGCAGCTTGGGGGATAGGTACGAGCAGTACTTC.